The 29 T cell receptor beta chains reported below all come from one sample, sequenced in a study of OX40 agonist ivuxolimab in advanced cancers. Libraries were prepared through the immunoSEQ multiplex PCR assay. Imported from immuneACCESS, the table was reduced by TCRdb to in-frame sequences with V and J called. These copies leave out some clones; in studies compared against another copy, an unresolved V gene accounts for under half, and the cause of the remainder is not known. In this sample the table shows roughly 60,000 clones, 86% of which occur a single time. Together, the top ten hold 2.6% of the sample. The sequenced sample was CD4+ or CD8+ T cells sorted from blood, obtained in a trial of the OX40 agonist ivuxolimab. These receptors were collected from an adult with an advanced solid tumor such as melanoma, head and neck, liver or kidney cancer.

This chain links TRBV2 with TRBJ2-7; 10 bases agree with TRBD1. Per the germline V gene, CDR1 is SNHLY and CDR2 is FYNNEI. This CDR3 is 14 amino acids long. V lost 7 bases, J lost 1 base, and 4 bases stayed unmatched. The CDR3 reads CASTGQGISYEQYF. The CDR3 DNA is TGTGCCAGCACGGGACAGGGGATATCCTACGAGCAGTACTTC.

V and J are TRBV6-1 and TRBJ1-5; tentative D call: TRBD1 (5 bases). V gave up 6 bases and J gave up 6 bases, with 15 bases separating them. Germline CDR1 and CDR2: MNHNS and SASEGT. CDR3 size: 14 residues. The CDR3 here is CASRPGGSGQPQHF. In DNA, the CDR3 is TGTGCCAGCAGACCCGGGGGGAGCGGTCAGCCCCAGCATTTT.

This chain joins TRBV28 and TRBJ1-4, with D possibly being TRBD1 (6 bases). The V gene lost 2 bases and the J gene lost 5 bases, with 15 bases spanning the gap. CDR3 length equals 16 residues. Germline V gene lookup returns CDR1 MDHEN and CDR2 SYDVKM. The chain's CDR3 is CASSLLLSGANEKLFF. The CDR3 bases are TGTGCCAGCAGTTTACTCCTATCGGGGGCAAATGAAAAACTGTTTTTT.

With respect to this clone: An end of the junction does not agree with germline; a read error may underlie this. CDR3 nucleotides: TGCAGTGCTAGGGAGGGCTGCACCTTC. Its translation: CSAREGCTF. The chain has TRBV20-1 and TRBJ1-2; D gene unclear. CDR3 length equals 9 residues. The germline CDR1 and CDR2 sequences are DFQATT and SNEGSKA (reference sequence).

This clone appeared a few times. The gene calls are TRBV7-9 and TRBJ2-1; 10 bases agree with TRBD2. The CDR3 has 15 residues. With V trimmed by 4 bases and J by 6 bases, 6 bases remained unmatched. Per the germline V gene, CDR1 is SEHNR and CDR2 is FQNEAQ (reference sequence). The CDR3 reads CASSSLAGATNEQFF. The DNA of the CDR3 is TGTGCCAGCAGCTCCCTAGCGGGGGCAACCAATGAGCAGTTCTTC. The full variable domain, rest sourced from reference TRBV7-9 and TRBJ2-1, is DTGVSQNPRHKITKRGQNVTFRCDPISEHNRLYWYRQTLGQGPEFLTYFQNEAQLEKSRLLSDRFSAERPKGSFSTLEIQRTEQGDSAMYLCASSSLAGATNEQFFGPGTRLTVL.

The rearrangement uses TRBV7-2 and TRBJ2-2; TRBD2 matches 7 bases. CDR3 length: 17 amino acids. Germline CDR1 reads SGHTA; CDR2 reads FQGNSA. The V gene end was trimmed by 5 bases and the J gene end by 1 base; junction bases not matched to a gene: 10. Here the CDR3 DNA reads TGTGCCAGCAGCCAAACCCCTAGCGGAGAGAACACCGGGGAGCTGTTTTTT. It is translated as CASSQTPSGENTGELFF. The entire variable domain, with the rest obtained from reference TRBV7-2 and TRBJ2-2, is as follows: GAGVSQSPSNKVTEKGKDVELRCDPISGHTALYWYRQSLGQGLEFLIYFQGNSAPDKSGLPSDRFSAERTGGSVSTLTIQRTQQEDSAVYLCASSQTPSGENTGELFFGEGSRLTVL.

The genes are TRBV6-5 and TRBJ2-2; D is possibly TRBD1 (5 bases). V lost 4 bases and J 4 bases, leaving 13 bases between the germline ends. CDR3 size: 15 residues. Looked up from germline, CDR1 is MNHEY and CDR2 is SVGAGI. CDR3 residues: CASSSVDSFTGELFF. Written as DNA, the CDR3 is TGTGCCAGCAGTTCTGTCGACAGTTTCACCGGGGAGCTGTTTTTT.

This chain joins TRBV9 and TRBJ2-7, with 7 positions matching TRBD1. The end of the DNA fits TRBJ2-1 better, so the J call may be wrong. Germline V CDR1 and CDR2: SGDLS, YYNGEE. The CDR3 loop spans 15 amino acids. The CDR3 DNA reads TGTGCCAGCAGCGTAGGTACAGGGGCCCAGGGGCGACAGTTCTTC. Translating it yields CASSVGTGAQGRQFF.

The CDR3 is CASSLTGLAGPEQFF. CDR3 coding DNA: TGTGCCAGCAGTCTCACCGGACTAGCGGGGCCTGAGCAGTTCTTC. The chain employs TRBV11-3 and TRBJ2-1; 12 nucleotides agree with TRBD2. There are 15 residues in the CDR3. Per the germline V gene, CDR1 is SGHNT and CDR2 is YENEEA. V gave up 6 bases and J gave up 9 bases; unmatched junction bases: 9.

The gene calls are TRBV4-1 and TRBJ1-6; the match to TRBD1 covers 8 bases. Germline assignment: CDR1 MGHRA and CDR2 YSYEKL. Unmatched junction bases numbered 12, after V lost 4 bases and J lost 7 bases. There are 17 residues in the CDR3. CDR3 sequence: CASSPIIRQGRNSPLHF. The CDR3 DNA reads as TGCGCCAGCAGCCCAATTATCCGACAGGGGCGCAATTCACCCCTCCACTTT.

This chain connects TRBV7-8 to TRBJ1-2; perhaps TRBD1 as D (6 bases). CDR3 length equals 19 residues. Trimming stripped 0 bases from V and 0 bases from J, with 20 bases between. In germline, CDR1 is SGHVS, CDR2 FQNEAQ. The CDR3 sequence is CASSLARGALFLTNYGYTF. The DNA of the CDR3 is TGTGCCAGCAGCTTAGCGAGGGGGGCCTTATTTCTAACTAACTATGGCTACACCTTC.

J is TRBJ1-1 and V is TRBV5-5; D is undetermined. This CDR3 contains 14 residues. V gave up 5 bases and J gave up 0 bases, with 11 bases separating them. Germline CDR1 is SGHKS and CDR2 is YYEKEE (reference sequence). In DNA form, the CDR3 reads TGTGCCAGCAGTTACCCGAACATGAACACTGAAGCTTTCTTT. This translates into CASSYPNMNTEAFF.

This sequence joins TRBV30 and TRBJ1-6; weak D call: TRBD1 (6 bases). Germline CDR1 reads GTSNPN; CDR2 reads SVGIG (reference sequence). The CDR3 runs to 14 residues. V was cut by 5 bases and J by 8 bases, with 16 bases left in between. CDR3 loop: CAWVLGGNHSPLHF. The CDR3 coding sequence is TGTGCCTGGGTTTTGGGGGGCAACCATTCACCCCTCCACTTT.

CDR3 in amino acids: CASSPGSMANTEAFF. CDR3 bases: TGCGCCAGCAGCCCGGGGTCTATGGCGAACACTGAAGCTTTCTTT. The chain links TRBV5-1 to TRBJ1-1; D is unresolved. Deletions cut 4 bases from V and 1 base from J, with 14 bases between. The CDR3 has 15 amino acids. The germline V gene encodes CDR1 SGHRS and CDR2 YFSETQ.

This chain connects TRBV10-3 to TRBJ2-7; D is possibly TRBD1 or TRBD2 (7 bases each). The CDR3 contains 14 residues. Germline V gene data show CDR1 as ENHRY and CDR2 as SYGVKD. Trimming removed 4 bases from V and 4 bases from J, with 14 bases in between. As DNA, the CDR3 is TGTGCCATCAGTGTTACAGGGGAGGGGTACGAGCAGTACTTC. Encoded protein: CAISVTGEGYEQYF.

The rearrangement links TRBV6-6 to TRBJ1-4; D gene uncertain. The CDR3 length is 13 residues. Trimming left V 6 bases short and J 8 bases short, with 13 bases between. Germline CDR1 and CDR2: MNHNY and SVGAGI (reference sequence). The CDR3 DNA sequence: TGTGCCAGCAGGGACGGGAGGAACGAAAAACTGTTTTTT. Protein sequence: CASRDGRNEKLFF.

The chain is built from TRBV5-1 and TRBJ2-1, with unresolved D. Germline lookup yields CDR1 SGHRS and CDR2 YFSETQ. The V end lost 4 bases, the J end lost 9 bases, and 11 bases lay between the germline ends. CDR3 size: 12 residues. CDR3 residues: CASSSYGGEQFF. CDR3 nucleotide sequence: TGCGCCAGCAGCAGTTACGGTGGTGAGCAGTTCTTC. The variable domain in full, with the rest retrieved from reference TRBV5-1 and TRBJ2-1, is KAGVTQTPRYLIKTRGQQVTLSCSPISGHRSVSWYQQTPGQGLQFLFEYFSETQRNKGNFPGRFSGRQFSNSRSEMNVSTLELGDSALYLCASSSYGGEQFFGPGTRLTVL.

The chain's CDR3 is CASSPGGANYGYTF. CDR3 DNA: TGTGCCAGCTCTCCCGGGGGCGCTAACTATGGCTACACCTTC. The rearrangement uses TRBV18 and TRBJ1-2, with D possibly TRBD1 on 6 matching bases. The CDR3 has 14 residues. The germline CDR1 and CDR2 sequences are KGHSH and LQKENI. V was trimmed by 6 bases and J by 0 bases, leaving 11 bases between them. The full variable domain, its missing parts supplied by reference TRBV18 and TRBJ1-2, is NAGVMQNPRHLVRRRGQEARLRCSPMKGHSHVYWYRQLPEEGLKFMVYLQKENIIDESGMPKERFSAEFPKEGPSILRIQQVVRGDSAAYFCASSPGGANYGYTFGSGTRLTVV.

CDR3 loop: CASSAYRVGIYEQYF. The CDR3 bases are TGTGCCAGCAGCGCGTACAGGGTGGGGATCTACGAGCAGTACTTC. This chain uses TRBV7-8 with TRBJ2-7, with D perhaps TRBD1 (6 bases). Germline loops: CDR1 SGHVS, CDR2 FQNEAQ. The CDR3 covers 15 residues. Trimming cost V 5 bases and J 3 bases, with 17 bases left between them.

The V call is TRBV6-1, the J call TRBJ2-7, with a weak D call TRBD2 (5 bases). Germline CDR1 reads MNHNS; CDR2 reads SASEGT. This CDR3 comprises 11 residues. Trimming took 0 bases from V and 13 from J, leaving 10 bases between them. The chain's CDR3 is CASSEAGLVYF. In nucleotides, the CDR3 is TGTGCCAGCAGTGAAGCCGGACTTGTATACTTC.

The CDR3 is CASSHAESTEAFF. Here the CDR3 DNA reads TGTGCCAGCAGCCACGCGGAGAGCACTGAAGCTTTCTTT. V and J are TRBV11-3 and TRBJ1-1; D uncertain. The CDR3 is 13 residues long. V lost 5 bases, J lost 4 bases, and 11 bases lay in between. Germline V CDR1 and CDR2: SGHNT, YENEEA.

The chain has TRBV5-1 and TRBJ1-4, with a possible D match to TRBD1 (6 bases). The germline V gene has CDR1 SGHRS and CDR2 YFSETQ. The CDR3 runs 13 residues. The V end lost 0 bases, the J end lost 6 bases, and 6 bases lay between the germline ends. The CDR3 region is CASSLAGDEKLFF. In DNA, the CDR3 is TGCGCCAGCAGCTTGGCAGGGGATGAAAAACTGTTTTTT.

This chain links TRBV10-3 with TRBJ1-2; D ambiguous. Trimming shortened V by 3 bases and J by 2 bases, and 10 bases separated the two germline ends. The germline gives CDR1 ENHRY, CDR2 SYGVKD. The CDR3 sequence is 14 residues long. The CDR3 nucleotides are TGTGCCATCAGTGAAGGAACTCTCAACTATGGCTACACCTTC. It specifies CAISEGTLNYGYTF.

This clone was picked up one time. This sequence joins TRBV7-2 and TRBJ2-1, with 9 bases that match TRBD1. Germline V gives CDR1 SGHTA, CDR2 FQGNSA. Unmatched junction bases numbered 7, after V lost 6 bases and J lost 1 base. The length of the CDR3 is 16 residues. CDR3 sequence (DNA): TGTGCCAGCAGGATACAGGGGGCAGGATCCTACAATGAGCAGTTCTTC. Translating it yields CASRIQGAGSYNEQFF. Full variable domain (remainder filled in from reference TRBV7-2 and TRBJ2-1): GAGVSQSPSNKVTEKGKDVELRCDPISGHTALYWYRQSLGQGLEFLIYFQGNSAPDKSGLPSDRFSAERTGGSVSTLTIQRTQQEDSAVYLCASRIQGAGSYNEQFFGPGTRLTVL.

A remark on this clone: The CDR3 carries no conserved terminal phenylalanine or tryptophan, so it likely arises from a read error. Because the CDR3's place on the DNA is in doubt, the DNA is left out and the CDR3 is given as listed by TCRdb. V usage is TRBV5-6 and J usage is TRBJ2-7; the table's D call, TRBD2, was not checked against the DNA. The CDR3 sequence runs 12 residues, both termini included. CDR1 is SGHDT, CDR2 YYEEEE, per germline. This chain's CDR3 is CASSWGSGYNNY.

The chain has TRBV6-4 and TRBJ2-5; 11 bases are shared with TRBD1. The germline CDR1 and CDR2 sequences are MRHNA and SNTAGT. This CDR3 has 16 amino acids. The V and J ends lost 6 bases and 4 bases, in that order; junction bases with no gene match: 10. This CDR3 is CASRTGTGGFGETQYF. CDR3 sequence (DNA): TGTGCCAGCAGGACCGGGACAGGGGGTTTTGGAGAGACCCAGTACTTC.

The chain joins TRBV5-1 to TRBJ1-2, with 7 bases matching TRBD1. The CDR3 loop spans 17 amino acids. V lost 9 bases, J lost 1 base, and 18 bases stayed unmatched. CDR1 is SGHRS, CDR2 YFSETQ, per germline. CDR3 in amino acids: CATAGHERGQLNYGYTF. The CDR3 DNA reads TGCGCCACCGCGGGTCACGAACGGGGACAGCTTAACTATGGCTACACCTTC.

The chain combines TRBV5-8 with TRBJ2-3; D is possibly TRBD2 (5 bases). The V gene lost 5 bases and the J gene lost 6 bases, with 25 bases spanning the gap. This CDR3 has 17 amino acids. CDR1 is SGHTS and CDR2 is YDEGEE in the germline V gene. DNA of the CDR3: TGTGCCAGCAGTCCCGGAGAGGGCTTCCCCTTTGGGGATACGCAGTATTTT. Its translation: CASSPGEGFPFGDTQYF.

The rearrangement uses TRBV27 and TRBJ1-1; weak D call: TRBD1 (5 bases). V shed 3 bases and J shed 7 bases, with 15 bases lying between them. CDR1 is MNHEY and CDR2 is SMNVEV in the germline V gene (reference sequence). The length of the CDR3 is 14 residues. Here the CDR3 reads CASSLVVGRDEAFF. For the CDR3, the DNA is TGTGCCAGCAGTTTGGTTGTGGGGCGAGATGAAGCTTTCTTT.